This is a list of T cell receptor beta chains from one sample in a study of Graves' ophthalmopathy and Graves' hyperthyroidism. TCRdb re-derived calls from the multiplex PCR reads in MiXCR, one entry per CDR3 protein. Of 300,000 to 400,000 distinct CDR3 sequences listed, 17% are singletons. Sequencing input: peripheral blood. The receptor set was obtained from an adult man with Graves' ophthalmopathy. Both conserved end residues are part of each CDR3. The D gene is left open where the match is weak. Expanded clones get a size class; other rows say once, few or many, or leave the size out.

J gene,D gene,clone size,V gene,CDR3 protein,CDR3 DNA
TRBJ1-1,.,.,TRBV15,CATSRDNGGKANEAFF,TGTGCCACCAGCAGAGATAACGGGGGGAAGGCAAATGAAGCTTTCTTT
TRBJ1-2,TRBD1,many,TRBV20-1,CSARDTTGAHGYTF,TGCAGTGCTAGAGATACAACAGGGGCTCATGGCTACACCTTC
TRBJ2-2,.,many,TRBV11-1,CASSLDVGRMTGELFF,TGTGCCAGCAGCTTGGATGTGGGGAGGATGACCGGGGAGCTGTTTTTT
TRBJ1-1,.,many,TRBV9,CASSLGPLDGEAFF,TGTGCCAGCAGCCTGGGACCCTTGGATGGTGAAGCTTTCTTT
TRBJ1-1,.,many,TRBV5-1,CASSLAGGPGNTEAFF,TGCGCCAGCAGCTTGGCCGGGGGACCAGGAAACACTGAAGCTTTCTTT
TRBJ1-6,TRBD1,many,TRBV6-1,CASSDSGGWNSPLHF,TGTGCCAGCAGTGATTCAGGGGGCTGGAATTCACCCCTCCACTTT
TRBJ2-7,.,many,TRBV11-2,CASSPLRGYEQYF,TGTGCCAGCAGCCCTCTCCGGGGATACGAGCAGTACTTC
TRBJ2-7,TRBD1,many,TRBV4-1,CASSYRDRGAYEQYF,TGCGCCAGCAGCTACAGGGACAGGGGGGCCTACGAGCAGTACTTC
TRBJ1-2,TRBD1,.,TRBV12-5,CASDLDRVYGYTF,TGTGCTAGTGACCTAGACAGGGTCTATGGCTACACCTTC
TRBJ2-7,TRBD2,.,TRBV4-3,CASSQDPSGTYEQYF,TGCGCCAGCAGCCAAGATCCTAGCGGGACCTACGAGCAGTACTTC
TRBJ1-4,TRBD1,many,TRBV6-1,CASGGGQGRILFF,TGTGCCAGCGGGGGAGGACAGGGTCGTATTCTGTTTTTT
TRBJ1-1,.,many,TRBV6-2/TRBV6-3,CASSYRNGEVTEAFF,TGTGCCAGCAGTTACAGAAATGGCGAGGTCACTGAAGCTTTCTTT
TRBJ1-2,TRBD1,.,TRBV28,CASRPGQVGYGYTF,TGTGCCAGCAGGCCAGGACAGGTCGGCTATGGCTACACCTTC
TRBJ2-7,.,many,TRBV6-2/TRBV6-3,CASSYSEYYEQYF,TGTGCCAGCAGTTACAGTGAGTACTACGAGCAGTACTTC
TRBJ1-2,.,many,TRBV28,CASENTGNNYGYTF,TGTGCCAGCGAAAACACAGGGAACAACTATGGCTACACCTTC
TRBJ1-2,TRBD1,many,TRBV6-5,CASSSDRVIYGYTF,TGTGCCAGCAGTTCAGACAGGGTCATCTATGGCTACACCTTC
TRBJ2-5,.,many,TRBV7-2,CASSLVGQTGETQYF,TGTGCCAGCAGCTTAGTCGGCCAAACGGGGGAGACCCAGTACTTC
TRBJ1-1,.,many,TRBV2,CASSQGEGAEAFF,TGTGCCAGCAGCCAAGGGGAGGGGGCTGAAGCTTTCTTT
TRBJ1-1,TRBD1,many,TRBV10-3,CATNPTGITEAFF,TGTGCCACCAACCCGACAGGGATCACTGAAGCTTTCTTT
TRBJ2-7,TRBD1,.,TRBV5-1,CASSNGQGGREQYF,TGCGCCAGCAGCAACGGACAGGGGGGAAGGGAGCAGTACTTC
TRBJ1-1,.,many,TRBV19,CASSMSAGGRYFTEAFF,TGTGCCAGTAGTATGTCAGCCGGGGGGCGATACTTCACTGAAGCTTTCTTT
TRBJ2-7,TRBD2,few,TRBV6-5,CASSSRGAGGTYEQYF,TGTGCCAGCAGTTCCCGAGGCGCGGGAGGGACCTACGAGCAGTACTTC
TRBJ1-5,TRBD1,many,TRBV19,CASSIVRDRGPLSNQPQHF,TGTGCCAGTAGTATAGTGAGGGACAGGGGGCCTTTAAGCAATCAGCCCCAGCATTTT
TRBJ1-1,TRBD1,many,TRBV6-5,CASSYAGQVNTEAFF,TGTGCCAGCAGTTACGCGGGACAGGTGAACACTGAAGCTTTCTTT
TRBJ1-6,TRBD1,few,TRBV18,CASSPPRQGGSPLHF,TGTGCCAGCTCACCACCTCGACAGGGCGGCTCACCCCTCCACTTT
TRBJ1-5,.,many,TRBV7-2,CASSLVSGHSNQPQHF,TGTGCCAGCAGCTTAGTTTCAGGACATAGCAATCAGCCCCAGCATTTT
TRBJ2-7,.,many,TRBV18,CASSPAMVFPDEQYF,TGTGCCAGCTCACCCGCTATGGTCTTTCCGGATGAGCAGTACTTC
TRBJ1-5,.,many,TRBV7-8,CASSRQNSNQPQHF,TGTGCCAGCAGCAGACAGAATAGCAATCAGCCCCAGCATTTT
TRBJ1-1,TRBD1,many,TRBV4-1,CASRRQGMNTEAFF,TGCGCCAGCAGGCGACAGGGAATGAACACTGAAGCTTTCTTT
TRBJ1-5,.,many,TRBV11-2,CASSLEFNQPQHF,TGTGCCAGCAGCTTAGAATTCAATCAGCCCCAGCATTTT
TRBJ1-1,TRBD1,many,TRBV30,CAWSVRQGPRNTEAFF,TGTGCCTGGAGTGTACGACAGGGGCCGAGGAACACTGAAGCTTTCTTT
TRBJ2-5,.,many,TRBV7-8,CASSRGGGGWLQTQYF,TGTGCCAGCAGCAGAGGCGGAGGGGGATGGTTACAGACCCAGTACTTC
TRBJ1-1,.,many,TRBV18,CASSPLKSMTEAFF,TGTGCCAGCTCACCACTTAAGTCGATGACTGAAGCTTTCTTT
TRBJ1-2,TRBD1,many,TRBV5-1,CASSGRYRGRDYGYTF,TGCGCCAGCAGCGGACGATACAGGGGGCGCGACTATGGCTACACCTTC
TRBJ2-5,TRBD2,few,TRBV7-3,CASSSGTSGRGQETQYF,TGTGCCAGCAGCTCCGGGACTAGCGGGAGAGGGCAAGAGACCCAGTACTTC
TRBJ1-2,TRBD1,many,TRBV27,CASGRTGGGYGYTF,TGTGCCAGCGGGCGGACAGGGGGCGGGTATGGCTACACCTTC
TRBJ2-7,.,many,TRBV10-3,CAISDPRWGVGYEQYF,TGTGCCATCAGTGACCCCCGTTGGGGAGTCGGGTACGAGCAGTACTTC